This T cell receptor beta chain was recorded in a study of T cells in Graves' hyperthyroidism and ophthalmopathy. As for the study in general: The blood sample was taken at first diagnosis, before treatment began. Study conclusions and caveats: The majority of expanded thyroid clonotypes above 0.001 also appeared in blood.

Researchers took RNA transcripts and amplified the TCR beta CDR3 regions from them. The primer set for the first-round RT-PCR of the TCR CDR3 was HTBI. TCRdb recomputed calls from the multiplex PCR reads with MiXCR, one row per CDR3 protein. Of 400,000 to 550,000 distinct CDR3 sequences listed, roughly a quarter are singletons. Worth noting for this clonotype: Its antigen is still unknown.

CDR3 length equals 14 residues. Per the germline V gene, CDR1 is DFQATT and CDR2 is SNEGSKA (reference sequence). The ends lost 4 bases at V and 6 bases at J; junction bases unmatched: 12. For ophthalmopathy patients, the Clinical Activity Score was at least 3 and the NOSPECS grade at least 4; duration was under 3 months. Pregnant or lactating patients were excluded, as were those with uncontrolled infection or other autoimmune disease. This TCR derives from a woman aged 30 to 39 with Graves' ophthalmopathy. The chain joins TRBV20-1 to TRBJ2-7; TRBD1 aligns across 7 bases. Sequenced input: blood. The CDR3 coding sequence is TGCAGTGCTAAAAAGACAGGGATGACGCGCGAGCAGTACTTC. Its translation: CSAKKTGMTREQYF.